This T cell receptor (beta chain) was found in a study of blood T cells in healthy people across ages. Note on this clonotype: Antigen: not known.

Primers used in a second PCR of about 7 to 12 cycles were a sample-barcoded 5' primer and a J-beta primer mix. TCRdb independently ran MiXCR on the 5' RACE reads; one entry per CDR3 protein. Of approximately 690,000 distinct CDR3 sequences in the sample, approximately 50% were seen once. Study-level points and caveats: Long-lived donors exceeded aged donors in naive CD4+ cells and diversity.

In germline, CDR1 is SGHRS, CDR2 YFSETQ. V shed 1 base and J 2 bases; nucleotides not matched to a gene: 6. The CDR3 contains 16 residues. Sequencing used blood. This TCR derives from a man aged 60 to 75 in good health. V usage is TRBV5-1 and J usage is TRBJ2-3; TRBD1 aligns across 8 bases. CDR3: CASSLSGTGLTDTQYF. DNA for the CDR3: TGCGCCAGCAGCTTGTCGGGGACAGGACTCACAGATACGCAGTATTTT.